This TCR beta chain was identified during a study of tumor-infiltrating lymphocytes in localized non-small cell lung cancer. Overall study context: From each patient, both tumor and uninvolved lung, non-adjacent to tumor, were sampled. Study observations and caveats: Different pieces of the same tissue went to different assays, confounding technical variation with intratumor heterogeneity. TCR sequencing covered a subset of patients with enough tissue.

TCRdb's table, derived via immunoSEQ multiplex PCR, lists solely in-frame clones and lacks some. The sample holds around 6,400 clones, 71% seen once. In germline, CDR1 is MNHEY, CDR2 SVGAGI. The CDR3 is 14 amino acids. V was clipped by 8 bases and J by 7 bases; unmatched bases: 11. Worth noting for this clone: Its cognate antigen is unknown.

The rearrangement uses TRBV6-5 and TRBJ2-4, with 7 bases that match TRBD1. The TCR sequence derives from a human donor with non-small cell lung cancer. The sample taken for sequencing was uninvolved lung tissue not adjacent to the tumor. The CDR3 DNA reads TGTGCCAGCCGAGGGGGCGGGTCTGCCAACATTCAGTACTTC. It codes for CASRGGGSANIQYF.